A selection of T cell receptor beta chains follows, all from one sample in a study of blood T cell repertoires in COVID-19. Only in-frame clones appear in the TCRdb table, and some are missing; sequencing was by immunoSEQ multiplex PCR. The repertoire consists of roughly 70,000 clones, with around 89% occurring once and the leading ten covering about 7%. The sample comprised peripheral blood. These receptors came from a woman over 75 with active COVID-19. Each CDR3 is given with its conserved first and last residue. A D gene is named only where the DNA matches it firmly. Clone size is stated in some rows and not others, as once, few, many or a class when expanded.

>TRBJ2-1|14|TRBV28|-|-
CASRHRTSYNEQFF
TGTGCCAGCAGACATCGTACTAGCTACAATGAGCAGTTCTTC
>TRBJ2-5|16|TRBV5-1|-|-
CASSSYPPARGETQYF
TGCGCCAGCAGCTCCTACCCACCCGCCCGTGGAGAGACCCAGTACTTC
>TRBJ1-1|15|TRBV28|-|TRBD1
CASSTRQQQGSVSFF
TGTGCCAGCAGTACACGTCAGCAACAGGGGTCTGTGTCTTTCTTT
>TRBJ1-2|16|TRBV4-3|-|-
CASSPMGHLGAGGYTF
TGCGCCAGCAGCCCGATGGGACATCTCGGGGCCGGTGGCTACACCTTC
>TRBJ2-7|13|TRBV3-1/TRBV3-2|-|-
CASSVGINYEQYF
TGTGCCAGCAGCGTCGGGATCAACTACGAGCAGTACTTC
>TRBJ2-1|12|TRBV7-9|-|-
CASSLVLHEQFF
TGTGCCAGCAGCTTGGTTCTACATGAGCAGTTCTTC
>TRBJ1-1|19|TRBV7-3|-|TRBD1
CASSNKSPQTGVMNTEAFF
TGTGCCAGCAGCAATAAATCCCCCCAGACAGGGGTGATGAACACTGAAGCTTTCTTT
>TRBJ2-1|15|TRBV9|-|TRBD2
CASSVGTGGSNEQFF
TGTGCCAGCAGCGTTGGAACGGGAGGTAGCAATGAGCAGTTCTTC
>TRBJ2-3|14|TRBV11-3|-|TRBD1
CASSSDREKDTQYF
TGTGCCAGCAGCTCGGACAGGGAAAAAGATACGCAGTATTTT
>TRBJ2-3|15|TRBV11-2|-|-
CASSFRGAGTDTQYF
TGTGCCAGCAGCTTTCGGGGGGCCGGCACAGATACGCAGTATTTT
>TRBJ2-1|12|TRBV24-1|once|TRBD1
CATSDGTAKQFF
TGTGCCACCAGTGATGGGACAGCCAAGCAGTTCTTC
>TRBJ2-5|15|TRBV5-4|-|TRBD2
CASSLVTSGAGAQYF
TGTGCCAGCAGCTTGGTTACTAGCGGGGCTGGGGCCCAGTACTTC
>TRBJ2-7|16|TRBV10-3|-|TRBD2
CAISERTAGVKYEQYF
TGTGCCATCAGTGAAAGAACAGCGGGAGTGAAGTACGAGCAGTACTTC
>TRBJ2-3|14|TRBV7-9|-|TRBD2
CASSLGLAADTQYF
TGTGCCAGCAGTCTAGGACTAGCGGCAGATACGCAGTATTTT
>TRBJ2-1|12|TRBV7-9|once|-
CASSSIVGEQFF
TGTGCCAGCAGCTCCATAGTCGGGGAGCAGTTCTTC
>TRBJ2-7|16|TRBV18|-|TRBD2
CASSPQVGTSGYEQYF
TGTGCCAGCTCACCGCAGGTCGGGACTAGCGGCTACGAGCAGTACTTC
>TRBJ2-4|14|TRBV28|-|-
CASSPGISKNIQYF
TGTGCCAGCAGTCCGGGGATTTCCAAAAACATTCAGTACTTC
>TRBJ2-3|20|TRBV7-3|-|TRBD2
CASSSQHGGTSGSWTDTQYF
TGTGCCAGCAGCTCCCAACATGGCGGGACTAGCGGGAGTTGGACAGATACGCAGTATTTT
>TRBJ2-1|17|TRBV6-1|once|-
CASSVIRQAGPYNEQFF
TGTGCCAGCAGTGTAATTCGACAGGCTGGCCCCTACAATGAGCAGTTCTTC
>TRBJ2-7|13|TRBV11-2|once|-
CASNMGGVYEQYF
TGTGCCAGCAACATGGGCGGGGTGTACGAGCAGTACTTC
>TRBJ1-2|16|TRBV10-3|-|TRBD1
CAISPGQGNRIYGYTF
TGTGCCATCAGTCCGGGACAGGGGAATCGGATTTATGGCTACACCTTC
>TRBJ2-2|17|TRBV18|-|TRBD2
CASSPTLAGADTGELFF
TGTGCCAGCTCACCAACGCTAGCGGGGGCAGACACCGGGGAGCTGTTTTTT
>TRBJ1-5|14|TRBV7-8|-|TRBD1
CASSSRQGGQPQHF
TGTGCCAGCAGCTCCCGACAGGGGGGCCAGCCCCAGCATTTT
>TRBJ2-6|21|TRBV15|-|-
CATSRDPTATYENSGANVLTF
TGTGCCACCAGCAGAGATCCCACCGCGACATACGAGAACTCTGGGGCCAACGTCCTGACTTTC
>TRBJ2-3|16|TRBV18|-|-
CASSPPVSGSTDTQYF
TGTGCCAGCTCACCACCGGTCAGCGGAAGCACAGATACGCAGTATTTT
>TRBJ2-7|14|TRBV9|-|-
CASSVEPRQYEQYF
TGTGCCAGCAGCGTAGAGCCCCGACAGTACGAGCAGTACTTC
>TRBJ2-1|13|TRBV9|-|-
CASSVEQYNEQFF
TGTGCCAGCAGCGTAGAACAGTACAATGAGCAGTTCTTC
>TRBJ2-1|13|TRBV28|-|-
CASEGNNDNEQFF
TGTGCCTCGGAGGGGAACAATGACAATGAGCAGTTCTTC
>TRBJ2-7|15|TRBV4-3|-|-
CASSQDRQGPYEQYF
TGCGCCAGCAGCCAAGATCGGCAGGGGCCCTACGAGCAGTACTTC
>TRBJ2-7|14|TRBV28|-|TRBD1
CASSFRTGIYEQYF
TGTGCCAGCAGTTTCAGGACAGGGATCTACGAGCAGTACTTC
>TRBJ1-2|13|TRBV5-4|-|-
CASSLQGGYGYTF
TGTGCCAGCAGCCTCCAGGGAGGCTATGGCTACACCTTC
>TRBJ2-7|14|TRBV7-9|-|-
CASSLGTDTYEQYF
TGTGCCAGCAGCTTAGGGACGGACACCTACGAGCAGTACTTC
>TRBJ2-1|16|TRBV28|-|TRBD2
CASTNPGRESYNEQFF
TGTGCCAGCACCAACCCTGGGCGGGAGAGCTACAATGAGCAGTTCTTC
>TRBJ2-7|14|TRBV2|-|TRBD2
CASRPGLAEAPKDF
TGTGCCAGCAGACCGGGACTAGCGGAGGCCCCCAAGGACTTC
>TRBJ2-1|17|TRBV24-1|-|TRBD1
CATSSQGVTHSYNEQFF
TGTGCCACCAGTTCACAGGGGGTAACTCACTCCTACAATGAGCAGTTCTTC
>TRBJ2-6|17|TRBV28|-|TRBD1
CASSLLHRGGGANVLTF
TGTGCCAGCAGTTTACTCCACAGGGGCGGCGGGGCCAACGTCCTGACTTTC
>TRBJ1-1|15|TRBV4-1|-|-
CASSQYRTSNTEAFF
TGCGCCAGCAGCCAGTACAGGACCTCTAACACTGAAGCTTTCTTT
>TRBJ2-5|17|TRBV24-1|-|TRBD2
CATSDWASGDPPETQYF
TGTGCCACCAGTGATTGGGCTAGCGGGGATCCTCCAGAGACCCAGTACTTC
>TRBJ2-2|16|TRBV9|-|TRBD1
CASSSRGQINTGELFF
TGTGCCAGCAGCTCGAGGGGACAGATTAACACCGGGGAGCTGTTTTTT
>TRBJ2-1|15|TRBV27|-|-
CASSLGARSSHEQFF
TGTGCCAGCAGTTTGGGTGCTAGAAGTTCCCATGAGCAGTTCTTC
>TRBJ2-2|14|TRBV19|-|-
CASSGTRNTGELFF
TGTGCCAGTAGTGGAACTAGAAACACCGGGGAGCTGTTTTTT
>TRBJ2-5|13|TRBV9|-|-
CASSSGNQETQYF
TGTGCCAGCAGCTCGGGGAATCAAGAGACCCAGTACTTC
>TRBJ2-1|13|TRBV2|-|-
CASSWGGSNEQFF
TGTGCCAGCAGTTGGGGAGGTAGCAATGAGCAGTTCTTC
>TRBJ2-7|14|TRBV19|-|TRBD1
CASSRPGQVLEQYF
TGTGCCAGTAGTAGGCCGGGACAGGTCCTCGAGCAGTACTTC
>TRBJ1-4|15|TRBV9|-|TRBD1
CASSPTGEGGEKLFF
TGTGCCAGCAGCCCTACAGGGGAAGGCGGTGAAAAACTGTTTTTT
>TRBJ1-6|15|TRBV7-8|-|TRBD1
CASSLGQGNNSPLHF
TGTGCCAGCAGCCTAGGACAGGGCAATAATTCACCCCTCCACTTT
>TRBJ1-2|16|TRBV2|-|-
CASSEQGGRDYGGYTF
TGTGCCAGCAGTGAACAGGGTGGCAGGGATTACGGTGGCTACACCTTC
>TRBJ1-2|16|TRBV6-2/TRBV6-3|-|-
CASSYSNYGTTYGYTF
TGTGCCAGCAGTTACTCAAACTACGGGACAACCTATGGCTACACCTTC
>TRBJ1-2|15|TRBV19|-|-
CASSILDTANYGYTF
TGTGCCAGTAGTATCCTCGACACCGCTAACTATGGCTACACCTTC
>TRBJ2-3|14|TRBV7-8|-|-
CASSLGQGGDTQYF
TGTGCCAGCAGCTTAGGTCAGGGTGGGGATACGCAGTATTTT
>TRBJ2-3|16|TRBV7-3|-|TRBD2
CASSPRGRVPFGTQYF
TGTGCCAGCAGCCCCCGGGGGAGGGTCCCATTCGGTACGCAGTATTTT
>TRBJ2-1|12|TRBV5-1|-|-
CASSSLLREQFF
TGCGCCAGCAGCTCTCTCCTCAGGGAGCAGTTCTTC
>TRBJ1-1|14|TRBV5-6|-|-
CASSLGRRNTEAFF
TGTGCCAGCAGCTTGGGTAGGAGGAACACTGAAGCTTTCTTT
>TRBJ2-3|17|TRBV11-2|-|TRBD2
CASSLDRPSGGGDTQYF
TGTGCCAGCAGCTTAGATAGGCCTAGCGGGGGGGGCGATACGCAGTATTTT